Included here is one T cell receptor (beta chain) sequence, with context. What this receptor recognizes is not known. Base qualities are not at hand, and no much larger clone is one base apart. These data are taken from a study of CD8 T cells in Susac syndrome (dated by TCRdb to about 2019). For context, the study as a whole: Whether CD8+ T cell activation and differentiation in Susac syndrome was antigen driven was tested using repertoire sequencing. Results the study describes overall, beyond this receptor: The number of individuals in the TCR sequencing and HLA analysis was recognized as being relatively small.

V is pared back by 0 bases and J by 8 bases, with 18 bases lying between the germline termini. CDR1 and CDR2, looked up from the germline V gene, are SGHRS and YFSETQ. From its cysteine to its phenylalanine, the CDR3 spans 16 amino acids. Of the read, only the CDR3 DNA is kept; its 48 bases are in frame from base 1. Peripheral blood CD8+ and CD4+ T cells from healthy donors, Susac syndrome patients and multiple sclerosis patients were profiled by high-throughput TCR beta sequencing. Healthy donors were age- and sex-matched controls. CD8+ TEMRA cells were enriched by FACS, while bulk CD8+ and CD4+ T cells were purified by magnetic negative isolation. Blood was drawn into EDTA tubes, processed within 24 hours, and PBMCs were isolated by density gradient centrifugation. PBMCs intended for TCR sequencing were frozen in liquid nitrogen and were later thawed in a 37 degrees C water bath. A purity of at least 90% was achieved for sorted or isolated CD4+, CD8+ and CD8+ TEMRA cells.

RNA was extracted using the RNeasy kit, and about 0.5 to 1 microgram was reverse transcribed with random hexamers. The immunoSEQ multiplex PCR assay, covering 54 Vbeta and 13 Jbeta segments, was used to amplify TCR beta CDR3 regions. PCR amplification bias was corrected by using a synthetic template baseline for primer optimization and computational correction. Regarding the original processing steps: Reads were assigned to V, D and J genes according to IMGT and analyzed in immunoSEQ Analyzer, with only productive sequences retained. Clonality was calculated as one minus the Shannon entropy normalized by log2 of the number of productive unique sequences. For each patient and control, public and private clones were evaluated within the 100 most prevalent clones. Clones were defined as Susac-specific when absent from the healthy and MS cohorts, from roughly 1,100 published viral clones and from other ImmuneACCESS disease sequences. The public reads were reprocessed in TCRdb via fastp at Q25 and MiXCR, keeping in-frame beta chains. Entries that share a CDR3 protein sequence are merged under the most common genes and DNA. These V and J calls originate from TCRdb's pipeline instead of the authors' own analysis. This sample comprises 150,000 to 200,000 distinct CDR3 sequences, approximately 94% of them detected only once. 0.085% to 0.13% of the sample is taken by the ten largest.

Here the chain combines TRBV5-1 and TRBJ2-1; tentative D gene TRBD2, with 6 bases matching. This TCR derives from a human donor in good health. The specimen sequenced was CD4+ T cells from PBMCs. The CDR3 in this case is CASSLEAKTTGDEQFF. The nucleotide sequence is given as TGCGCCAGCAGCTTGGAGGCGAAAACTACGGGGGATGAGCAGTTCTTC. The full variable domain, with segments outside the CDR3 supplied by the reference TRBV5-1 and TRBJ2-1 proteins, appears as KAGVTQTPRYLIKTRGQQVTLSCSPISGHRSVSWYQQTPGQGLQFLFEYFSETQRNKGNFPGRFSGRQFSNSRSEMNVSTLELGDSALYLCASSLEAKTTGDEQFFGPGTRLTVL.